This TCR beta chain was sequenced for a study of prognosis after radiotherapy for stage I lung cancer. The wider study: Twelve patients' tumors were adenocarcinoma, and about seven patients' tumors were squamous cell carcinoma.

About this clonotype: No antigen is known for it. A junction boundary mismatches the germline segment, possibly from a read error.

Template was genomic DNA; TCR beta CDR3 amplified in two multiplex PCR rounds. Every TRBV and TRBJ gene had its own specific primer in first-round PCR. From the multiplex PCR reads, TCRdb called clonotypes with MiXCR, one entry per CDR3 protein. The data hold about 16,000 distinct CDR3 sequences, with 31% observed a single time. CDR1 and CDR2 from the germline V gene are LNHNV and YYDKDF (reference sequence). The CDR3 extends over 13 amino acids. Investigators drew six milliliters of peripheral blood at each of two time points. Whole-study results and caveats: It was reported that patients with metastases and those without them differed in TRBV and TRBJ gene usage.

The starting material was PBMCs, obtained before or after stereotactic body radiation therapy (not recorded which). This TCR came from a donor of 50 years or more with non-small cell lung cancer. The chain uses TRBV15 and TRBJ2-5; D is uncertain. In DNA, the CDR3 is TGCTCCACCAGCCCAGGTCTTCTAGAGACCCAGTACTTC. Its protein product is CSTSPGLLETQYF.